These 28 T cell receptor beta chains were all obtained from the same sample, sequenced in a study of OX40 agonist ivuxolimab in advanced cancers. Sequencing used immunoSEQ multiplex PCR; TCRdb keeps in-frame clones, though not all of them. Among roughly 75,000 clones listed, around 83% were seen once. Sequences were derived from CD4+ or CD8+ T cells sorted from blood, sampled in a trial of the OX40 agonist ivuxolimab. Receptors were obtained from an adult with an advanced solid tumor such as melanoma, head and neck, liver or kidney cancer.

In DNA, the CDR3 is TGTGCCAGTATGGGTACGGGACAGCACTACGAGCAGTACTTC. This codes for CASMGTGQHYEQYF. The V and J genes are TRBV19 and TRBJ2-7, with TRBD1 matching over 7 bases. The V gene's germline CDR1 is LNHDA and CDR2 SQIVND (reference sequence). This CDR3 region has 14 residues. With V trimmed by 7 bases and J by 3 bases, 9 bases remained unmatched. The whole variable domain, filled in from reference TRBV19 and TRBJ2-7, reads DGGITQSPKYLFRKEGQNVTLSCEQNLNHDAMYWYRQDPGQGLRLIYYSQIVNDFQKGDIAEGYSVSREKKESFPLTVTSAQKNPTAFYLCASMGTGQHYEQYFGPGTRLTVT.

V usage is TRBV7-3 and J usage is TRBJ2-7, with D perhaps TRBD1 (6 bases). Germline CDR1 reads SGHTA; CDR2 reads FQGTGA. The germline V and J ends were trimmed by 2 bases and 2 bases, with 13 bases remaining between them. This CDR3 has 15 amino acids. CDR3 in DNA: TGTGCCAGCAGCTTAGGTTCAGGGGTGACCTACGAGCAGTACTTC. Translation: CASSLGSGVTYEQYF.

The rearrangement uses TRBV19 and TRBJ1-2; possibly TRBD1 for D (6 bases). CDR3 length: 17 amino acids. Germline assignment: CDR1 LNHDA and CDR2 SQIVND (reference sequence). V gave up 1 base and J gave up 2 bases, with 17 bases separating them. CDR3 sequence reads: CASSIVPGQLVNYGYTF. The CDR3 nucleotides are TGTGCCAGTAGTATAGTACCGGGACAACTTGTGAACTATGGCTACACCTTC.

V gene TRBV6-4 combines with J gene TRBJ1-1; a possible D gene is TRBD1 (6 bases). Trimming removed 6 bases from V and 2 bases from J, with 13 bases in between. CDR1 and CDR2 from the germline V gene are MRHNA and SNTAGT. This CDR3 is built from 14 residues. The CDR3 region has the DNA TGTGCCAGCAGAAGGGACACCTACAACACTGAAGCTTTCTTT. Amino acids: CASRRDTYNTEAFF.

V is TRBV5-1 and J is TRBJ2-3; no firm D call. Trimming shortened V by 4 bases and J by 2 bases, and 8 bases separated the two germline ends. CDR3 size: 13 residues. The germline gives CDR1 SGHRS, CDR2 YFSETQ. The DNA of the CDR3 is TGCGCCAGCAGCCCCCCGGACACAGATACGCAGTATTTT. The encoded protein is CASSPPDTDTQYF.

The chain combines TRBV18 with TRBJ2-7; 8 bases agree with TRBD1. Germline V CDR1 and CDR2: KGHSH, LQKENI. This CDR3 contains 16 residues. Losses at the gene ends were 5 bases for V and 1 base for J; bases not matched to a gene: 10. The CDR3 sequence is CASSTGTGGQSYEQYF. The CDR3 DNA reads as TGTGCCAGCTCAACGGGGACAGGAGGTCAGTCCTACGAGCAGTACTTC.

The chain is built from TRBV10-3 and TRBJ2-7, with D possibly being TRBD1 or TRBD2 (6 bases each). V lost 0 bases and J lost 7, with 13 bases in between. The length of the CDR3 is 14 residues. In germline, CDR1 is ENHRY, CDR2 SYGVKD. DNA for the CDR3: TGTGCCATCAGTGAGTCATGGGGGGCGGGTGAGCAGTACTTC. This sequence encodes CAISESWGAGEQYF.

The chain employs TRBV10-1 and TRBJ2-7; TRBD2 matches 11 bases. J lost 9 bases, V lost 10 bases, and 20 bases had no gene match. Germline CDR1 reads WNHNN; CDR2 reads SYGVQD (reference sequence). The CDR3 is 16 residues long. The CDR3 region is CANTLGLAGNFVRQYF. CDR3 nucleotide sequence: TGCGCCAACACCTTAGGACTAGCGGGTAATTTTGTGAGGCAGTACTTC.

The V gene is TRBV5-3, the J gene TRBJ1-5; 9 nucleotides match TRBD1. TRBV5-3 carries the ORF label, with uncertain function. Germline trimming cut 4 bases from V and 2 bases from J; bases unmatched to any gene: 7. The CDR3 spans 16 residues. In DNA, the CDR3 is TGTGCCAGAAGCCTCGGGACAGGGACAGGCAATCAGCCCCAGCATTTT. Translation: CARSLGTGTGNQPQHF.

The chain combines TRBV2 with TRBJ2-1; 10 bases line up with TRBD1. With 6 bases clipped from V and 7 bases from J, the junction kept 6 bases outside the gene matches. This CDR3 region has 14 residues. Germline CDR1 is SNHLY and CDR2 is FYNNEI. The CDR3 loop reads CASRTGTGVNEQFF. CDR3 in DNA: TGTGCCAGCAGAACCGGGACAGGGGTGAATGAGCAGTTCTTC.

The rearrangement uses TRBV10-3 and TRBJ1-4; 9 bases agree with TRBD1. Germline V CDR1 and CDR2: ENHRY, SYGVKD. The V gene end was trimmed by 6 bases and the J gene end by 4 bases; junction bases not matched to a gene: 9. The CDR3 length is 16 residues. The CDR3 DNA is TGTGCCATCAGAGCCGACAGGGGGGCTGGTAATGAAAAACTGTTTTTT. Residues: CAIRADRGAGNEKLFF.

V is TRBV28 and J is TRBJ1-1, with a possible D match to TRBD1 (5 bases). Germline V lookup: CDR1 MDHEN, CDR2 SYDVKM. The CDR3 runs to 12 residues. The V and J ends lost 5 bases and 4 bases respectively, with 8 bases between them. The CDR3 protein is CASSRQFTEAFF. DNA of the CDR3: TGTGCCAGCAGTAGACAGTTCACTGAAGCTTTCTTT.

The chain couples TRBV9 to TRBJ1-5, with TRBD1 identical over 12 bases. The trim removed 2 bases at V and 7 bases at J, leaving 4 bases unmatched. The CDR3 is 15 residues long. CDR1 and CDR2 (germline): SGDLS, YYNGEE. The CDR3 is CASSVGQGAGQPQHF. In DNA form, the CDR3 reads TGTGCCAGCAGCGTGGGACAGGGGGCGGGACAGCCCCAGCATTTT. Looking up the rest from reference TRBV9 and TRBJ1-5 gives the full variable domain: DSGVTQTPKHLITATGQRVTLRCSPRSGDLSVYWYQQSLDQGLQFLIQYYNGEERAKGNILERFSAQQFPDLHSELNLSSLELGDSALYFCASSVGQGAGQPQHFGDGTRLSIL.

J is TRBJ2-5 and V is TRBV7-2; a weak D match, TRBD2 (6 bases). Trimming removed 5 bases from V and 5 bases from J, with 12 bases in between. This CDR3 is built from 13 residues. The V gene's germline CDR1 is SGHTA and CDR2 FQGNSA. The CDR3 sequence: CASSPGLRETQYF. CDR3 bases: TGTGCCAGCAGCCCGGGACTGCGGGAGACCCAGTACTTC.

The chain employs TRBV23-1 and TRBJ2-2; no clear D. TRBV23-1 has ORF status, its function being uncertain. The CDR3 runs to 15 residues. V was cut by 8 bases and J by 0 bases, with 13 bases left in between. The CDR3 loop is CASLDRHANTGELFF. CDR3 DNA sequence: TGCGCCAGCCTTGATAGGCACGCGAACACCGGGGAGCTGTTTTTT.

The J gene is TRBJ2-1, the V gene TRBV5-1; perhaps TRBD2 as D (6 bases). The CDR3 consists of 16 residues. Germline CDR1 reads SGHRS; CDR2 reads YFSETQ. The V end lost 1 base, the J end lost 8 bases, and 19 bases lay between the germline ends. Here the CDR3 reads CASSLIVTRGSHEQFF. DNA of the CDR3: TGCGCCAGCAGCTTGATAGTGACTAGAGGTTCCCATGAGCAGTTCTTC.

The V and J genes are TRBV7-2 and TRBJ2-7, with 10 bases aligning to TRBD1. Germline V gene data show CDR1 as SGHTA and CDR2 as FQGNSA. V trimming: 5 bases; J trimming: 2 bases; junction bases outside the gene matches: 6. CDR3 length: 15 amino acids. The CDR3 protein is CASSPRTGGPYEQYF. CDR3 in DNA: TGTGCCAGCAGCCCGCGGACAGGGGGACCCTACGAGCAGTACTTC.

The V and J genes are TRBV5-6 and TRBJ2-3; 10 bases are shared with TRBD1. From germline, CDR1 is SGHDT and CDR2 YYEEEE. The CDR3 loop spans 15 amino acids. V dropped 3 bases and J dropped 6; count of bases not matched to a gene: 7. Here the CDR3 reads CASSSGTGVWDTQYF. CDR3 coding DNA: TGTGCCAGCAGCTCCGGGACAGGGGTGTGGGATACGCAGTATTTT.

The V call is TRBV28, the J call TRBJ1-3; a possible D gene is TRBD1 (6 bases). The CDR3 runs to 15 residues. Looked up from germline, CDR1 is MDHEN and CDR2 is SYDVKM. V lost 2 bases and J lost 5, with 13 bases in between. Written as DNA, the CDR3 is TGTGCCAGCAGTTTACGACCGGGGGCGCGAAACACCATATATTTT. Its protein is CASSLRPGARNTIYF.

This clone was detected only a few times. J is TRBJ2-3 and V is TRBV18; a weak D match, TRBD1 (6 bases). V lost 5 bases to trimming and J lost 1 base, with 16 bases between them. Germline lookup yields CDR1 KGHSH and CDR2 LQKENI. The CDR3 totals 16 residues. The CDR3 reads CASSSNAGDGTDTQYF. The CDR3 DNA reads TGTGCCAGCTCATCAAATGCAGGGGATGGCACAGATACGCAGTATTTT.

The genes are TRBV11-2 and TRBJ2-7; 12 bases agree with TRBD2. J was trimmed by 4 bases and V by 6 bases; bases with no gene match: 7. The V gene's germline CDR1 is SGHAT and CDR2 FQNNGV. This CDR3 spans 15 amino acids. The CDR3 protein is CASRLAGGLQYEQYF. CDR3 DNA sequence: TGTGCCAGCAGGCTAGCGGGAGGGCTTCAGTACGAGCAGTACTTC.

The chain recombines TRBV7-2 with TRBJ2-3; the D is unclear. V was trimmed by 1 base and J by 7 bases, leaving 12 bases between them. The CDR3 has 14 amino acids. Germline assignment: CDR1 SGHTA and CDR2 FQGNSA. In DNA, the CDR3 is TGTGCCAGCAGCTTAGTAGGCAGCCCCCATACGCAGTATTTT. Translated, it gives CASSLVGSPHTQYF.

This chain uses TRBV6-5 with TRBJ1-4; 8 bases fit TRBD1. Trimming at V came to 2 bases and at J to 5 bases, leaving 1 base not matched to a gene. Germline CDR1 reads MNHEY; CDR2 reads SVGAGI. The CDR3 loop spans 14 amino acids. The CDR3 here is CASSYQGANEKLFF. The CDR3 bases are TGTGCCAGCAGTTACCAGGGGGCGAATGAAAAACTGTTTTTT.

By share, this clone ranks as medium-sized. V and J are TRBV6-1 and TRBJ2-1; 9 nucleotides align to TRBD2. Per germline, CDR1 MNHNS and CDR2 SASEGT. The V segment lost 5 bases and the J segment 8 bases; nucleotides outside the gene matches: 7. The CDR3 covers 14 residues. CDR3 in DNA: TGTGCCAGCAGTAGGTTAGCGGGAGTCCATGAGCAGTTCTTC. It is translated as CASSRLAGVHEQFF.

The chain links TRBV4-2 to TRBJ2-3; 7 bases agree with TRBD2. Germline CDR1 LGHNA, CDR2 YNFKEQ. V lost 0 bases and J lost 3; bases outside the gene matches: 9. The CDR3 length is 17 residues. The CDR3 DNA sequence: TGTGCCAGCAGCCAAGATGGGTGGGAGGGCCGGACAGATACGCAGTATTTT. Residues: CASSQDGWEGRTDTQYF.

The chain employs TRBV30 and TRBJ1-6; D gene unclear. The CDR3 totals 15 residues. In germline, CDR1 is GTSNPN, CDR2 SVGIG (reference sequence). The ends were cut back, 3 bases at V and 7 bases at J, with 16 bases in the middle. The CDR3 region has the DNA TGTGCCTGGAGCCTCCTCGGGTCAAGAAATTCACCCCTCCACTTT. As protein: CAWSLLGSRNSPLHF.

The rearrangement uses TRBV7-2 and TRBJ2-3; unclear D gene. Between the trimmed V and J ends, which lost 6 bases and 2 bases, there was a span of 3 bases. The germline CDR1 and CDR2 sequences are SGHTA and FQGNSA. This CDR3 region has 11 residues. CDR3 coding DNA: TGTGCCAGCAGGGTCACAGATACGCAGTATTTT. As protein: CASRVTDTQYF.

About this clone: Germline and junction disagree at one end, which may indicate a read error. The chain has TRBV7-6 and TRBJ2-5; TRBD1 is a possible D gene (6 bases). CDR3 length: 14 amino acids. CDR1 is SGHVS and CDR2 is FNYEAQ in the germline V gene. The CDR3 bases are TGTGCCAGCAGCTCCGAACTGGGGGCCTCCCCGTTGGACTTC. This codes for CASSSELGASPLDF.